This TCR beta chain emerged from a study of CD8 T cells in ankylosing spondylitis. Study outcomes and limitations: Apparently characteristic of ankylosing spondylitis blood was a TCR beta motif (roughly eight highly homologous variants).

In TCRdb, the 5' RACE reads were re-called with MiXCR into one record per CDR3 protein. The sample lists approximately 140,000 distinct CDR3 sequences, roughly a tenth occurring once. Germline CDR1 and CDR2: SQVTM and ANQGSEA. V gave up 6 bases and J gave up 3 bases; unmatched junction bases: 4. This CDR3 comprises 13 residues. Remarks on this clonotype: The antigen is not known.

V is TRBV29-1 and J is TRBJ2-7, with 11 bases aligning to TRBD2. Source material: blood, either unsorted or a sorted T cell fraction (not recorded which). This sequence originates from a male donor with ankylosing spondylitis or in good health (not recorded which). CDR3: CSVGTSGLYEQYF. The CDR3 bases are TGCAGCGTGGGGACTAGCGGACTCTACGAGCAGTACTTC.